This is a list of T cell receptor beta chains from one sample in a study of somatic mutations in cytotoxic T cells in rheumatoid arthritis. The table came from immunoSEQ multiplex PCR; TCRdb's copy has only in-frame clones and leaves some out. The table includes some 27,000 clones, less than 85% detected once. The sequenced material came from CD8+ T cells sorted from blood. Receptors originate from a woman in her late teens or twenties in good health. Both conserved end residues are part of each CDR3.

v_call cdr3_aa
TRBV2 CASSEAFF
TRBV29-1 CSVTGTGNNEQFF
TRBV7-3 CASSPRRGVYNEQFF
TRBV11-2 CASSLGQLASLYEQYF
TRBV28 CASSLSTGKSSYEQYF
TRBV6-5 CASSYRRDTSQETQYF
TRBV11-2 CASSSTRQGKETQYF
TRBV9 CASSEGYSGNTIYF
TRBV27 CASSLGGYNEQFF
TRBV7-2 CASSPSGRAYNEQFF
TRBV30 CAWSTDWTYEQYF
TRBV25-1 CASRGGLEQFF
TRBV5-6 CASSLMATGIVGNTEAFF
TRBV28 CASSFFGGAVGELFF
TRBV27 CASSLSWGPPLGGYTF
TRBV2 CASHMTSGLSGFMNTEAFF
TRBV7-9 CASSLGGTRETQYF
TRBV18 CASSPEGGLYGYTF
TRBV29-1 CSVEDRTDYGYTF
TRBV27 CASSPPTGYEQYF
TRBV6-1 CASSDHPEGGGNQETQYF
TRBV12-5 CASGLGPASGDEQYF
TRBV28 CASGPSYEQYF
TRBV18 CANRDNSNTGELFF
TRBV6-5 CASSYSGQEAFF
TRBV11-2 CASSLMPGWQYF
TRBV28 CASSFPFQNDEQYF
TRBV2 CASTGLAGLETQYF
TRBV2 CASRRTSGYQETQYF
TRBV7-9 CASSLATENYGYTF
TRBV4-1 CASSQRTNEKLFF
TRBV27 CASKPGLGYEQYF
TRBV4-1 CASSYEPSYEQYF
TRBV5-4 CASSLEGNTIYF
TRBV2 CASSRTSGGLHEQFF
TRBV4-1 CASSSEAGGPTDTQYF
TRBV28 CASSLIDREETQYF
TRBV11-2 CASSDNSGSSYNEQFF
TRBV9 CASSVDSLSGNTIYF
TRBV2 CASSEGQFYYNEQFF
TRBV29-1 CSAQGKNTEAFF
TRBV7-9 CASSFGNQPQHF
TRBV10-1 CASGDGYSNYGYTF
TRBV28 CASRRELGDIQQYF
TRBV2 CASRIGTSGTDTQYF
TRBV7-6 CASASSGNVAQYF
TRBV7-6 CASSLTPLGLAGEQFF
TRBV9 CASTKGGGWTGELFF
TRBV12-5 CASGLSGARAFF
TRBV2 CASSEQAYGYTF
TRBV28 CASSPREGTGEQYF
TRBV7-9 CASSLAGQGEGEQFF
TRBV27 CASSFGVGNTGELFF
TRBV15 CATSRETGGTGELFF
TRBV7-8 CASSLGTHGGSEKLFF
TRBV9 CASSPRAAGNTIYF
TRBV2 CASSGVGSGGDNEQFF
TRBV9 CASSVGTGSNEKLFF
TRBV9 CASNPGQINSPLHF
TRBV9 CASSVGGSYNEQFF